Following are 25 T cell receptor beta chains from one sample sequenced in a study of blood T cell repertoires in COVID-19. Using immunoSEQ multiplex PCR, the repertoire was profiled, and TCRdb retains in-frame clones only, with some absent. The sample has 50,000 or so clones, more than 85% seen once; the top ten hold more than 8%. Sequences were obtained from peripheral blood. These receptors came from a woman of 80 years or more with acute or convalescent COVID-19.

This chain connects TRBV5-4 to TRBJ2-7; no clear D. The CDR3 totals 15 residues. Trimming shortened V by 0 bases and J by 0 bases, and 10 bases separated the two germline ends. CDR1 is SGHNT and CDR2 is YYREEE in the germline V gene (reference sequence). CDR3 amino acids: CASSLAVGNSYEQYF. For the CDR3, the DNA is TGTGCCAGCAGCTTGGCCGTCGGTAACTCCTACGAGCAGTACTTC. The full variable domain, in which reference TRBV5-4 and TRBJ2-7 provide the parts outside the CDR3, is ETGVTQSPTHLIKTRGQQVTLRCSSQSGHNTVSWYQQALGQGPQFIFQYYREEENGRGNFPPRFSGLQFPNYSSELNVNALELDDSALYLCASSLAVGNSYEQYFGPGTRLTVT.

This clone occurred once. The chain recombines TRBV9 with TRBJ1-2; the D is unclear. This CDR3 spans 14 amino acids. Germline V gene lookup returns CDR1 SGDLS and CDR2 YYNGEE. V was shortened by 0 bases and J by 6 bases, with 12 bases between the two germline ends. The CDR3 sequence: CASSVGGSLDGYTF. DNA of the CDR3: TGTGCCAGCAGCGTAGGAGGCAGCTTGGATGGCTACACCTTC.

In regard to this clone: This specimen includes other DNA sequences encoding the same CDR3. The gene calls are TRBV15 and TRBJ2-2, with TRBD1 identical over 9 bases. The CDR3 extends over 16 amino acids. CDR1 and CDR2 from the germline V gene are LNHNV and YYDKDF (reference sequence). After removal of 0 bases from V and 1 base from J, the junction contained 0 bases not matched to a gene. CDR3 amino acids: CATSREGQGNTGELFF. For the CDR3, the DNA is TGTGCCACCAGCAGAGAGGGACAGGGGAACACCGGGGAGCTGTTTTTT.

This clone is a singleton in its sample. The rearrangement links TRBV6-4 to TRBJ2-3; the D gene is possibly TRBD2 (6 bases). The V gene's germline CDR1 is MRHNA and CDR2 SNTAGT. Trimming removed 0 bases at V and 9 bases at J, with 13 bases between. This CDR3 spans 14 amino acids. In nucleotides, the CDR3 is TGTGCCAGCAGTGACTCTGTCTATGGAGGGACGCAGTATTTT. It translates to CASSDSVYGGTQYF.

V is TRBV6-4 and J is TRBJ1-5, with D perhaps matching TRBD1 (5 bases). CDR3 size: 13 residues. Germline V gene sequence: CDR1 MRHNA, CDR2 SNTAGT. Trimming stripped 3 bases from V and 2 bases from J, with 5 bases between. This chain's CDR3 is CASSEGGNQPQHF. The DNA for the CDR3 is TGTGCCAGCAGTGAAGGGGGCAATCAGCCCCAGCATTTT.

CDR3 nucleotides: TGTGCCAGCAGCTTAGTTGGACACGCGAACACTGAAGCTTTCTTT. It encodes CASSLVGHANTEAFF. V gene TRBV7-9 combines with J gene TRBJ1-1, with D tentatively TRBD1 (5 bases). The CDR3 is made up of 15 amino acids. Deletions cut 1 base from V and 1 base from J, with 10 bases between. Germline-derived CDR1 and CDR2 are SEHNR and FQNEAQ (reference sequence).

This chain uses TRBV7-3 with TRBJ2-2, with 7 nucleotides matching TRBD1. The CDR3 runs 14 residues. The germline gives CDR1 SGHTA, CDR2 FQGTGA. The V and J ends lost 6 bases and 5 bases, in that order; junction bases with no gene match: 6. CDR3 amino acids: CASRQQQGTGELFF. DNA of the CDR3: TGTGCCAGCAGGCAACAACAGGGGACCGGGGAGCTGTTTTTT.

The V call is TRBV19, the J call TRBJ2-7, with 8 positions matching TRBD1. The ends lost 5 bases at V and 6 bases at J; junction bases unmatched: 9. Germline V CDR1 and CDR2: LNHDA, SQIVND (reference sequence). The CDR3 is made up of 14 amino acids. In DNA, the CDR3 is TGTGCCAGTAGTCCGTATCAGGGACAGGCCGAGCAGTACTTC. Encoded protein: CASSPYQGQAEQYF.

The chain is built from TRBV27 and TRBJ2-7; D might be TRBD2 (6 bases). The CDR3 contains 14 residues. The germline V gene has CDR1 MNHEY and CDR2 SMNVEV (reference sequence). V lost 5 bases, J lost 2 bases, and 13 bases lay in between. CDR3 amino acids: CASSTEGGAYEQYF. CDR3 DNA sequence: TGTGCCAGCAGTACTGAGGGAGGCGCCTACGAGCAGTACTTC.

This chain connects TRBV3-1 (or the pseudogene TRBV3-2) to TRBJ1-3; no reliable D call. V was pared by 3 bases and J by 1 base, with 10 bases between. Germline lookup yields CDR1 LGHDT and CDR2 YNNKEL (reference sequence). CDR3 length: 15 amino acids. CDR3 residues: CASSQVLRSGNTIYF. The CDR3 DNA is TGTGCCAGCAGCCAGGTCCTTAGATCTGGAAACACCATATATTTT.

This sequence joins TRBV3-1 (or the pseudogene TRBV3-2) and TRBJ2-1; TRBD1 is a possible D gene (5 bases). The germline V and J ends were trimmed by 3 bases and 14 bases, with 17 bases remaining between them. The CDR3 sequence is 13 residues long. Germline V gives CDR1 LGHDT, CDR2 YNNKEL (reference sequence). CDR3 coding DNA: TGTGCCAGCAGCCAGGCAGGGCAAGACGAAGAGTTCTTC. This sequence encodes CASSQAGQDEEFF.

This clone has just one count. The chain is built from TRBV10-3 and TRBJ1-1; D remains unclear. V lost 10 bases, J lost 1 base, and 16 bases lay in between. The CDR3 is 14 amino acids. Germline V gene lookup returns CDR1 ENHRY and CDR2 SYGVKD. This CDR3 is CATQLGSGNTEAFF. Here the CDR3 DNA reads TGTGCCACCCAATTGGGGAGTGGGAACACTGAAGCTTTCTTT.

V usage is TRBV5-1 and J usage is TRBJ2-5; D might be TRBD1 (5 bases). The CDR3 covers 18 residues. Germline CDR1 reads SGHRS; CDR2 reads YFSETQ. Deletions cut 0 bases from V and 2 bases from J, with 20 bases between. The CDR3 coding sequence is TGCGCCAGCAGCTTGGCCCGTAGTCAGGGTCAATTTCAAGAGACCCAGTACTTC. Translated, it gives CASSLARSQGQFQETQYF.

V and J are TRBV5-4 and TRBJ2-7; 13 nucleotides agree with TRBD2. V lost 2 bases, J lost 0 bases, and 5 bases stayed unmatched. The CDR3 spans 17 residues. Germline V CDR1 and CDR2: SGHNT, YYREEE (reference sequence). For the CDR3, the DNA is TGTGCCAGCAGCTTAGGCGGGACTAGCGGGAACTCCTACGAGCAGTACTTC. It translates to CASSLGGTSGNSYEQYF.

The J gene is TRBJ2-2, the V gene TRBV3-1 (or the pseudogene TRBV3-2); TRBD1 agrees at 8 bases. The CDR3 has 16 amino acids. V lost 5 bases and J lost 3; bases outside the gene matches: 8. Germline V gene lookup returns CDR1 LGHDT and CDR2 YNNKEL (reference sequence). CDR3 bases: TGTGCCAGCAGCAAACCGACAGGGGCGTACACCGGGGAGCTGTTTTTT. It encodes CASSKPTGAYTGELFF.

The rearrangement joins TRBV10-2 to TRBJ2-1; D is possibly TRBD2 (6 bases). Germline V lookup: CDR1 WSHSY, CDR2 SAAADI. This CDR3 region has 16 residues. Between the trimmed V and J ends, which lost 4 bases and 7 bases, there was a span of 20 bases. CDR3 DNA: TGCGCCAGCAGTGGAACCTCTAGCGCACTTATTAATGAGCAGTTCTTC. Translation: CASSGTSSALINEQFF.

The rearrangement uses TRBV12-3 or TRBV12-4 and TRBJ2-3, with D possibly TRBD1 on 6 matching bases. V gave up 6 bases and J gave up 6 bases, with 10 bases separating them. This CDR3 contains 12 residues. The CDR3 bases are TGTGCCAGCAGCCCAGGGGCGGATACGCAGTATTTT. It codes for CASSPGADTQYF.

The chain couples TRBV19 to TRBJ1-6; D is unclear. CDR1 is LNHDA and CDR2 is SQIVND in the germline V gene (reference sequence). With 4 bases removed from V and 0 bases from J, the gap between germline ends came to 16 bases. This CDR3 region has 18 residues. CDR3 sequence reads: CASSTLGMGSSYNSPLHF. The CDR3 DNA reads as TGTGCCAGTAGTACCCTCGGTATGGGGAGCTCCTATAATTCACCCCTCCACTTT.

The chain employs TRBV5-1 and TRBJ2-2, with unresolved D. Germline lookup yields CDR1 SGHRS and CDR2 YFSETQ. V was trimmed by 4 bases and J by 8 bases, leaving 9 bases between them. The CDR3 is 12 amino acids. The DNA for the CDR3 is TGCGCCAGCAGCACGGTGATAGGGGAGCTGTTTTTT. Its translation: CASSTVIGELFF.

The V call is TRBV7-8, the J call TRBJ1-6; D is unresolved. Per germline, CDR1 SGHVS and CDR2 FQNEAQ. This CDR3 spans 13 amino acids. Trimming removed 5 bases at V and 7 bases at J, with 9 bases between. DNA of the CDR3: TGTGCCAGCAGCCTCACGCGGAATTCACCCCTCCACTTT. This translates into CASSLTRNSPLHF.

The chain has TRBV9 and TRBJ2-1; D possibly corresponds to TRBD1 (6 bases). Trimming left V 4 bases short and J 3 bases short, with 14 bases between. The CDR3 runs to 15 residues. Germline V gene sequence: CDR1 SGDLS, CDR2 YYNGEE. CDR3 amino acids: CASSSGTFVYNEQFF. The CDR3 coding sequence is TGTGCCAGCAGCTCCGGGACATTCGTCTACAATGAGCAGTTCTTC.

This CDR3 reads CASSPTTERETQYF. CDR3 DNA sequence: TGTGCCAGCTCACCTACTACCGAGAGGGAGACCCAGTACTTC. The gene calls are TRBV18 and TRBJ2-5; D remains ambiguous. The CDR3 consists of 14 residues. Germline CDR1 reads KGHSH; CDR2 reads LQKENI. The V end was cut by 3 bases, the J end by 5 bases, with 13 bases between.

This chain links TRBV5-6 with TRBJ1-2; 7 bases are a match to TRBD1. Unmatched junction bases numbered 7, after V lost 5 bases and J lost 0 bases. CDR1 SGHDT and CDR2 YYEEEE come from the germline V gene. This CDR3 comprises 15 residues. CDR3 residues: CASRMGQLTNYGYTF. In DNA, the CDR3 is TGTGCCAGCAGAATGGGACAGCTTACTAACTATGGCTACACCTTC.

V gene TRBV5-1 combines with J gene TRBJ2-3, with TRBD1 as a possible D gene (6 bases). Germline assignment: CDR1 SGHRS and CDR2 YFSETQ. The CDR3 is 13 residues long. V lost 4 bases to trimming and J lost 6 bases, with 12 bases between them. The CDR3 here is CASSLQGSDTQYF. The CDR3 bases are TGCGCCAGCAGCCTACAGGGTTCTGATACGCAGTATTTT.

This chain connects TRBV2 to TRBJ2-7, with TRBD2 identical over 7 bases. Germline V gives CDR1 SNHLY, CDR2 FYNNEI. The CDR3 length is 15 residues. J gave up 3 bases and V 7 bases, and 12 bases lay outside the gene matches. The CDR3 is CASTHSEASGYEQYF. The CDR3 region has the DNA TGTGCCAGCACCCACTCTGAGGCTAGCGGCTACGAGCAGTACTTC.